This TCR beta chain came from a study of CD4 T cells in relation to SARS-CoV-2 and coronaviruses. Note on this clone: Its target is not known.

Before the COVID-19 pandemic, during about 2011-2019, CD4+ T cells were taken from unexposed donors. After roughly ten days of culture, CD4+ T cells were isolated. Profiling relied on immunoSEQ multiplex PCR, and the TCRdb table lists in-frame clones only, not all of them. The data show some 19,000 clones, with 60% to 75% seen just once and roughly 30% held by the top ten. Source material: CD4+ T cells from PBMCs, cultured in vitro. This receptor was taken from a human donor in good health.

CDR3 loop: CAISESERAQPQHF. In DNA, the CDR3 is TGTGCCATCAGTGAGTCTGAAAGGGCTCAGCCCCAGCATTTT. This chain uses TRBV10-3 with TRBJ1-5, with unresolved D. With 0 bases removed from V and 6 bases from J, the gap between germline ends came to 9 bases. The germline V gene encodes CDR1 ENHRY and CDR2 SYGVKD. This CDR3 is 14 amino acids long.